The rows below give T cell receptor beta chains drawn from one sample of a study of coeliac disease. Here immunoSEQ multiplex PCR was the method, and the copy in TCRdb shows in-frame clones only, minus some. This sample has about 3,700 clones, with 66% found just once. The sequencing sample was made of intraepithelial lymphocytes from the gut. The receptors were gathered from an older woman with active celiac disease. Both conserved end residues are part of each CDR3. The D gene is left open where the match is weak. Rows may omit the clone size; those that give it use once, few, many or a size class.

>TRBJ1-4|TRBV28|TRBD1|.
CASSFGGTGGSEKLFF
TGTGCCAGCAGTTTTGGAGGGACAGGGGGGAGCGAAAAACTGTTTTTT
>TRBJ2-7|TRBV14|.|.
CASSQELTDSYEQYF
TGTGCCAGCAGCCAAGAACTTACAGACTCCTACGAGCAGTACTTC
>TRBJ2-1|TRBV7-9|.|medium-sized
CASSDSGDNEQFF
TGTGCCAGCAGCGACTCCGGGGACAATGAGCAGTTCTTC
>TRBJ1-5|TRBV7-2|.|.
CASSYRGDQPQHF
TGTGCCAGCAGCTACCGAGGAGATCAGCCCCAGCATTTT
>TRBJ2-5|TRBV4-2|TRBD1|.
CASSQGASYRGETQYF
TGTGCCAGCAGCCAAGGGGCATCATACAGGGGAGAGACCCAGTACTTC
>TRBJ1-1|TRBV7-3|.|.
CASSTQENTEAFF
TGTGCCAGCAGCACACAAGAGAACACTGAAGCTTTCTTT
>TRBJ2-3|TRBV6-1|.|.
CASRRMLQDTDTQYF
TGTGCCAGCAGGAGGATGCTCCAAGACACAGATACGCAGTATTTT
>TRBJ2-3|TRBV5-4|TRBD2|few
CASSLSSGGFTDTQYF
TGTGCCAGCAGCTTGTCGTCGGGGGGATTTACAGATACGCAGTATTTT
>TRBJ1-1|TRBV4-2|.|.
CASRAGGTEAFF
TGTGCCAGCAGGGCAGGTGGGACTGAAGCTTTCTTT
>TRBJ1-4|TRBV23-1|.|.
CATRTVCLATNEKLFF
TGCGCCACCCGGACAGTCTGCCTTGCAACTAATGAAAAACTGTTTTTT
>TRBJ2-3|TRBV7-6|.|.
CASSLAQKDTQYF
TGTGCCAGCAGCTTAGCGCAGAAAGATACGCAGTATTTT
>TRBJ1-1|TRBV7-2|.|.
CASSPGRLEAFF
TGTGCCAGCAGCCCCGGCCGACTTGAGGCTTTCTTT
>TRBJ2-1|TRBV7-9|TRBD2|few
CASSLPSGILNEQFF
TGTGCCAGCAGCTTACCTAGCGGGATACTAAATGAGCAGTTCTTC
>TRBJ2-5|TRBV6-6|TRBD1|.
CASSGQGFVETQYF
TGTGCCAGCAGCGGACAGGGGTTTGTAGAGACCCAGTACTTC
>TRBJ1-2|TRBV27|TRBD1|.
CASSFTLRTGGNGYTF
TGTGCCAGCAGCTTTACCCTCAGGACAGGGGGCAATGGCTACACCTTC
>TRBJ1-2|TRBV7-3|.|few
CASSLTSGSLYLTF
TGTGCCAGCAGCTTAACGTCCGGGAGCCTTTATTTAACCTTC
>TRBJ2-3|TRBV7-9|.|.
CASSPTAGTDTQYF
TGTGCCAGCAGCCCCACCGCGGGAACAGATACGCAGTATTTT
>TRBJ2-2|TRBV11-2|TRBD1|.
CASSQKTGASGELFF
TGTGCCAGCAGCCAAAAAACAGGGGCCTCCGGGGAGCTGTTTTTT
>TRBJ2-7|TRBV29-1|.|.
CSVRSRRTWIYEQYF
TGCAGCGTCCGGTCCCGGAGAACTTGGATCTACGAGCAGTACTTC
>TRBJ2-3|TRBV13|TRBD2|.
CASSSLRGGTDTQYF
TGTGCCAGCAGCTCCTTGCGGGGGGGCACAGATACGCAGTATTTT
>TRBJ1-3|TRBV11-2|.|large
CASSRRLEAVSGNTIYF
TGTGCCAGCAGCCGTAGATTGGAGGCAGTTTCTGGAAACACCATATATTTT
>TRBJ2-7|TRBV4-3|TRBD2|few
CASSQGSGRESYEQYF
TGCGCCAGCAGCCAAGGTTCGGGGCGGGAGTCCTACGAGCAGTACTTC
>TRBJ2-1|TRBV20-1|TRBD2|.
CSASSGTSQFF
TGCAGTGCTAGCTCCGGGACTAGTCAGTTCTTC
>TRBJ2-2|TRBV30|.|few
CAWSRGLAGELFF
TGTGCCTGGAGCAGGGGTTTGGCCGGGGAGCTGTTTTTT
>TRBJ2-2|TRBV2|TRBD1|once
CVSRGDRGTTGELFF
TGTGTCAGCAGGGGTGACAGGGGTACGACCGGGGAGCTGTTTTTT
>TRBJ2-1|TRBV9|.|.
CASSQRPNRDEQFF
TGTGCCAGCAGCCAGCGCCCTAACCGAGATGAGCAGTTCTTC
>TRBJ1-1|TRBV27|TRBD1|few
CASSLIQGFTEAFF
TGTGCCAGCAGTCTAATACAGGGGTTTACTGAAGCTTTCTTT
>TRBJ2-2|TRBV27|TRBD1|.
CASSEWGQGLAGELFF
TGTGCCAGCAGCGAATGGGGACAGGGGTTGGCCGGGGAGCTGTTTTTT